This TCR beta chain stems from a study of blood T cell repertoires in COVID-19. The method was immunoSEQ multiplex PCR; TCRdb's version includes in-frame clones alone and lacks a portion of them. The sample contains about 180,000 clones, around 83% of which appear only once. The CDR3 is 16 residues long. Germline CDR1 reads MNHEY; CDR2 reads SMNVEV (reference sequence). V trimming: 9 bases; J trimming: 1 base; junction bases outside the gene matches: 11. The source of this sequence is a woman in her twenties or thirties with active or convalescent COVID-19. The sample comprised peripheral blood. V is TRBV27 and J is TRBJ2-3; TRBD2 aligns across 9 bases. Here the CDR3 reads CASSFAGGWGTDTQYF. The CDR3 region has the DNA TGTGCCAGTTCATTCGCGGGAGGGTGGGGCACAGATACGCAGTATTTT.